Presented here are 17 T cell receptor beta chains from one specimen sequenced in a study of post-analysis software for immune sequencing data. Study-level results: In patients, TRBV5-6, TRBV5-1 and TRBV20-1 belonged to five or six TRBV segments found more frequently than in controls.

No antigen is known for these receptors. The library was made from cDNA and included unique molecular identifiers. TCRdb processed the PCR reads anew with MiXCR; each CDR3 protein has one entry. The table has approximately 440,000 distinct CDR3 sequences, around 40% seen once. Source material: blood. The receptors here all came from a girl between 5 and 17 years old with multiple sclerosis.

This clonotype was picked up a small number of times. This chain joins TRBV5-1 and TRBJ2-1; the match to TRBD2 covers 7 bases. Per germline, CDR1 SGHRS and CDR2 YFSETQ. CDR3 size: 16 residues. Unmatched junction bases numbered 14, after V lost 2 bases and J lost 9 bases. The CDR3 coding sequence is TGCGCCAGCAGCTTTACGGCGGGAGCAAAGGGCATTGAGCAGTTCTTC. As protein: CASSFTAGAKGIEQFF.

The genes are TRBV7-9 and TRBJ2-1, with TRBD2 matching 11 bases. Germline V CDR1 and CDR2: SEHNR, FQNEAQ (reference sequence). The CDR3 has 14 residues. The V segment lost 6 bases and the J segment 9 bases; nucleotides outside the gene matches: 7. The CDR3 loop is CASSLIAGGVEQFF. DNA for the CDR3: TGTGCCAGCAGTCTGATAGCGGGAGGGGTTGAGCAGTTCTTC.

The CDR3 DNA reads as TGCGCCAGGACTAGCGGGAGCTCCTACGAGCAGTACTTC. Translating gives CARTSGSSYEQYF. The V and J genes are TRBV5-1 and TRBJ2-7; TRBD2 matches at 12 bases. V lost 8 bases and J lost 0; bases outside the gene matches: 0. Germline lookup yields CDR1 SGHRS and CDR2 YFSETQ. This CDR3 is 13 amino acids long.

This clonotype has a handful of counts. V gene TRBV11-2 combines with J gene TRBJ2-5; TRBD1 aligns across 9 bases. The CDR3 is made up of 16 amino acids. Germline V gene sequence: CDR1 SGHAT, CDR2 FQNNGV. V lost 1 base and J lost 3; bases outside the gene matches: 6. CDR3 bases: TGTGCCAGCAGCTTAGCTCCGGGACAGGGAGAAGAGACCCAGTACTTC. Protein: CASSLAPGQGEETQYF.

This clonotype was picked up a small number of times. The rearrangement uses TRBV4-1 and TRBJ2-1; the D is unclear. Germline V gene data show CDR1 as MGHRA and CDR2 as YSYEKL. The V gene lost 1 base and the J gene lost 9 bases, with 13 bases spanning the gap. The CDR3 is 14 amino acids. As DNA, the CDR3 is TGCGCCAGCAGCCAAGGGGCCCGGTTTATTGAGCAGTTCTTC. Its translation: CASSQGARFIEQFF.

The J gene is TRBJ1-2, the V gene TRBV25-1; TRBD1 might be the D (5 bases). The germline gives CDR1 MGHDK, CDR2 SYGVNS. This CDR3 contains 13 residues. V lost 8 bases and J lost 8, with 18 bases in between. The CDR3 coding sequence is TGTGCCAGCCAGGGCCTCCTCGAGGGGGGCTACACCTTC. Encoded protein: CASQGLLEGGYTF.

This clonotype showed up just a few times. V gene TRBV20-1 combines with J gene TRBJ2-1; D unclear. V dropped 5 bases and J dropped 2 bases, with 16 bases sitting between them. CDR1 and CDR2 (germline): DFQATT, SNEGSKA (reference sequence). The CDR3 is made up of 15 amino acids. CDR3 coding DNA: TGCAGTGCTCAGGCCCCCTTGGCGACCTACAATGAGCAGTTCTTC. Translating it yields CSAQAPLATYNEQFF.

The J gene is TRBJ2-3, the V gene TRBV24-1, with D possibly matching TRBD2 (7 bases). The CDR3 loop spans 22 amino acids. In germline, CDR1 is KGHDR, CDR2 SFDVKD. V gave up 7 bases and J gave up 7 bases, with 41 bases separating them. This CDR3 is CATSGGHRAAVWSGHNLYTQYF. CDR3 bases: TGTGCCACCAGCGGGGGGCACCGGGCCGCGGTATGGTCTGGTCACAATCTATATACGCAGTATTTT.

The chain joins TRBV6-1 to TRBJ2-5; 9 bases line up with TRBD1. The end of the DNA fits TRBJ2-7 better, so the J call may be wrong. The CDR3 extends over 15 amino acids. Germline CDR1 is MNHNS and CDR2 is SASEGT. The CDR3 nucleotides are TGTGCCAGCAGTGCCCCGGGACAGGGTACCTACGAGCAGTACTTC. Encoded protein: CASSAPGQGTYEQYF.

The genes are TRBV6-1 and TRBJ2-5; D possibly matches TRBD1 or TRBD2 (5 bases each). The J call may not be correct, given that the DNA end is closer to TRBJ2-1. CDR1 and CDR2 (germline): MNHNS, SASEGT. The CDR3 extends over 15 amino acids. In nucleotides, the CDR3 is TGTGCCAGCAGTGAATACTCTCGGGACGTAGAGACCCAGTTCTTC. Translated: CASSEYSRDVETQFF.

This chain uses TRBV13 with TRBJ2-5; possibly TRBD2 for D (5 bases). Germline values: CDR1 PRHDT, CDR2 FYEKMQ (reference sequence). V gave up 2 bases and J gave up 1 base, with 8 bases separating them. This CDR3 is 14 amino acids long. DNA for the CDR3: TGTGCCAGCAGCTTATTGCGGGCCCAAGAGACCCAGTACTTC. It translates to CASSLLRAQETQYF.

This clonotype is a singleton in its sample. This sequence joins TRBV24-1 and TRBJ1-2; D is uncertain. The ends were cut back, 2 bases at V and 2 bases at J, with 8 bases in the middle. The CDR3 loop spans 14 amino acids. Germline CDR1 reads KGHDR; CDR2 reads SFDVKD. The CDR3 DNA reads as TGTGCCACCAGTGATTCCCCGCTCAACTATGGCTACACCTTC. Translating it yields CATSDSPLNYGYTF.

This chain joins TRBV7-2 and TRBJ1-6, with TRBD1 identical over 8 bases. In germline, CDR1 is SGHTA, CDR2 FQGNSA. There are 11 residues in the CDR3. J was trimmed by 16 bases and V by 6 bases; bases with no gene match: 5. This CDR3 is CASSLNRGLHF. In nucleotides, the CDR3 is TGTGCCAGCAGTTTAAACAGGGGGCTCCACTTT.

V gene TRBV2 combines with J gene TRBJ2-1; D is unclear. The V end lost 4 bases, the J end lost 7 bases, and 14 bases lay between the germline ends. The CDR3 extends over 14 amino acids. Germline loops: CDR1 SNHLY, CDR2 FYNNEI. The CDR3 DNA sequence: TGTGCCAGCAGTGGCCTTTTGGCCGGGAATGAGCAGTTCTTC. Residues: CASSGLLAGNEQFF.

In this sample, this clonotype turned up once. The gene calls are TRBV20-1 and TRBJ1-2; D uncertain. Germline V lookup: CDR1 DFQATT, CDR2 SNEGSKA (reference sequence). Trimming cost V 0 bases and J 7 bases, with 6 bases left between them. The CDR3 length is 11 residues. The DNA for the CDR3 is TGCAGTGCTAGAGATGTGAGTGGCTACACCTTC. Its translation: CSARDVSGYTF.

The V and J genes are TRBV6-5 and TRBJ2-1, with a tentative D call TRBD1 (6 bases). The ends were cut back, 5 bases at V and 7 bases at J, with 15 bases in the middle. Germline V lookup: CDR1 MNHEY, CDR2 SVGAGI. The CDR3 is 14 amino acids. The CDR3 sequence: CASSEGGVRNEQFF. DNA for the CDR3: TGTGCCAGCAGTGAAGGGGGAGTTCGGAATGAGCAGTTCTTC.

This clonotype was detected only once. The V gene is TRBV9, the J gene TRBJ1-2, with D possibly being TRBD1 (5 bases). The V and J ends lost 4 bases and 6 bases respectively, with 13 bases between them. The CDR3 contains 13 residues. Germline V gives CDR1 SGDLS, CDR2 YYNGEE. CDR3 in amino acids: CASSLKGVDGYTF. The CDR3 DNA is TGTGCCAGCAGCCTAAAAGGGGTCGATGGCTACACCTTC.